These T cell receptor beta chains were read from a single sample in a study of OX40 agonist ivuxolimab in advanced cancers. Repertoires were generated with immunoSEQ multiplex PCR, while TCRdb's copy carries only in-frame clones and drops some. The repertoire holds over 25,000 clones, less than 80% seen once, with 25% to 35% in the top ten. Here the sequenced sample was CD4+ or CD8+ T cells sorted from blood, taken in a trial of the OX40 agonist ivuxolimab. The origin of the receptors is an adult with an advanced solid tumor such as melanoma, head and neck, liver or kidney cancer. Both conserved end residues are part of each CDR3. The D gene is left open where the match is weak. Where a row states a size, it is once, few, many or the class of an expanded clone; other rows omit it.

few,TRBJ2-1,TRBD2,TRBV2,TGTGCCAGCAGTGATAGCGGGAGCTCCTACAATGAGCAGTTCTTC,CASSDSGSSYNEQFF
NA,TRBJ2-1,NA,TRBV28,TGTGCCAGCAGTTTATTCGAGTTTGGGGGAGATGGTTACGATGAGCAGTTCTTC,CASSLFEFGGDGYDEQFF
NA,TRBJ1-5,NA,TRBV9,TGTGCCAGCAGCGTCCGGGACCATCAGCCCCAGCATTTT,CASSVRDHQPQHF
few,TRBJ2-7,TRBD1,TRBV28,TGTGCCAGCAGTCCCCGACAGGGGGTCGGGACCTACGAGCAGTACTTC,CASSPRQGVGTYEQYF
NA,TRBJ2-1,TRBD2,TRBV11-3,TGTGCCAGCAGCCTCGCGTCCGGGACTAGGATACACAATGAGCAGTTCTTC,CASSLASGTRIHNEQFF
NA,TRBJ2-7,NA,TRBV28,TGTGCCAGCAGTAGGGGACCCGACTACGAGCAGTACTTC,CASSRGPDYEQYF
NA,TRBJ2-7,NA,TRBV6-5,TGTGCCAGCAGTTACTCGTTGGCAGCCTACGAGCAGTACTTC,CASSYSLAAYEQYF
NA,TRBJ1-2,TRBD1,TRBV7-9,TGTGCCAGCAGCCCCACCAGCGGACAGGGGGATTATGGCTACACCTTC,CASSPTSGQGDYGYTF
NA,TRBJ1-4,NA,TRBV7-8,TGTGCGAGCAGGGCAGGATCCGCTAATGAAAAACTGTTTTTT,CASRAGSANEKLFF
NA,TRBJ2-7,NA,TRBV5-6,TGTGCCAGCAGCTTGGGTCTCGAGCAGTACTTC,CASSLGLEQYF
NA,TRBJ2-1,NA,TRBV9,TGTGCCAGCAGCGTAGTGGGGGCTAATGAGCAGTTCTTC,CASSVVGANEQFF
NA,TRBJ1-2,NA,TRBV10-2,TGCGCCAGCAGTATCTCCCGGGTATCGGCTAGCTATGGCTACACCTTC,CASSISRVSASYGYTF
NA,TRBJ1-1,NA,TRBV10-3,TGTGCCATCAGTACGACAGAAAGTAAGAACACTGAAGCTTTCTTT,CAISTTESKNTEAFF
NA,TRBJ2-7,NA,TRBV25-1,TGTGCCAGCATGGGGCAATACTACGAGCAGTACTTC,CASMGQYYEQYF
NA,TRBJ2-7,TRBD1,TRBV7-9,TGTGCCAGCAGCTCCGTGGGACAGGGGCTATACGAGCAGTACTTC,CASSSVGQGLYEQYF
few,TRBJ2-5,NA,TRBV5-4,TGTGCCAGCAGCTTAGCAGTCACAGAGACCCAGTACTTC,CASSLAVTETQYF
NA,TRBJ2-3,NA,TRBV28,TGTGCCAGCAGTTTGATAAGCGGGAGCACAGATACGCAGTATTTT,CASSLISGSTDTQYF
NA,TRBJ2-7,TRBD2,TRBV10-3,TGTGCCATCAGACTAGCGGAGCACTACGAGCAGTACTTC,CAIRLAEHYEQYF
NA,TRBJ2-1,NA,TRBV5-4,TGTGCCAGCAGACAGGGAACGGGAGGAGAGCAGTTCTTC,CASRQGTGGEQFF
NA,TRBJ2-7,TRBD2,TRBV13,TGTGCCAGCAGCCTGTGGCAGCCGGGACTAGCGGGGGACTCCTACGAGCAGTACTTC,CASSLWQPGLAGDSYEQYF
NA,TRBJ2-7,TRBD1,TRBV5-8,TGTGCCAGCCCCCGCAGGACAGGGTTCTACGAGCAGTACTTC,CASPRRTGFYEQYF
NA,TRBJ2-3,TRBD2,TRBV6-6,TGTGCCAGCACCGCGGGGGGGCCGCTCACAGATACGCAGTATTTT,CASTAGGPLTDTQYF
NA,TRBJ2-1,NA,TRBV10-3,TGTGCCATCAGTGACCCAGACTCCTACAATGAGCAGTTCTTC,CAISDPDSYNEQFF
NA,TRBJ2-1,TRBD2,TRBV7-2,TGTGCCAGCAGCAGGACTAGCGGGAGGCCCAATGAGCAGTTCTTC,CASSRTSGRPNEQFF
NA,TRBJ2-7,TRBD1,TRBV6-5,TGTGCCAGCAGTTACTACAGGGGCCCCTACGAGCAGTACTTC,CASSYYRGPYEQYF
NA,TRBJ2-7,TRBD1,TRBV29-1,TGCAGCGTTGAAGGCGTGGACAGGGGGAACTACGAGCAGTACTTC,CSVEGVDRGNYEQYF
NA,TRBJ1-3,NA,TRBV7-6,TGTGCCAGCAGCTTAGATATGAACTCTGGAAACACCATATATTTT,CASSLDMNSGNTIYF
once,TRBJ2-1,TRBD2,TRBV7-6,TGTGCCAGCAGCTTAACCATGGGACTAGCGCTCCATGAGCAGTTCTTC,CASSLTMGLALHEQFF
NA,TRBJ2-7,NA,TRBV6-5,TGTGCCAGCAGACAAAACTGGAGGGGTTCCTACGAGCAGTACTTC,CASRQNWRGSYEQYF
NA,TRBJ2-3,TRBD1,TRBV19,TGTGCCAGTAGCCCCGGGACAGCGACTTCAGATACGCAGTATTTT,CASSPGTATSDTQYF
NA,TRBJ2-3,TRBD2,TRBV5-1,TGCGCCAGCAGCTCTAAATCCGGGACTAGCGGCCGCACAGATACGCAGTATTTT,CASSSKSGTSGRTDTQYF
NA,TRBJ2-1,NA,TRBV10-2,TGCGCCAGCAGTGAGAACTTGCATGAGCAGTTCTTC,CASSENLHEQFF
NA,TRBJ1-1,TRBD1,TRBV29-1,TGCAGCGCTAGGGACAGGGGTCAGGTTTTGGCTGAAGCTTTCTTT,CSARDRGQVLAEAFF
NA,TRBJ2-1,NA,TRBV5-8,TGTGCCAGCTACGGTGGGGGTGAGCAGTTCTTC,CASYGGGEQFF
NA,TRBJ2-1,NA,TRBV7-2,TGTGCCAGCAGCTTAACCCGCCCCGGGGGCTACAATGAGCAGTTCTTC,CASSLTRPGGYNEQFF
NA,TRBJ2-7,NA,TRBV4-1,TGCGCCAGCTCCGGGACTTACTCCTACGAGCAGTACTTC,CASSGTYSYEQYF
NA,TRBJ2-7,NA,TRBV7-9,TGTGCCAGCAGCATAGCCCCCCCTGGCGAGCAGTACTTC,CASSIAPPGEQYF
few,TRBJ2-7,TRBD1,TRBV6-5,TGTGCCAGCAGTGACAGGGGCTACGAGCAGTACTTC,CASSDRGYEQYF
NA,TRBJ2-2,NA,TRBV7-2,TGTGCCAGCAGCTTCAAGGGGCGGTATGGCGGGGAGCTGTTTTTT,CASSFKGRYGGELFF
NA,TRBJ2-7,TRBD2,TRBV9,TGTGCCAGCAGCGTAGCCCCGGGACTAGCGGGAGGCGAGCAGTACTTC,CASSVAPGLAGGEQYF
NA,TRBJ1-1,TRBD1,TRBV4-1,TGCGCCAGCAGCCAAGATCAGGGGGTGAACACTGAAGCTTTCTTT,CASSQDQGVNTEAFF
NA,TRBJ2-7,TRBD1,TRBV2,TGTGCCAGCAGGGGACAGGGGAGAACCTACGAGCAGTACTTC,CASRGQGRTYEQYF
NA,TRBJ2-1,NA,TRBV10-3,TGTGCCATCAGTGAGGAGCAAAGCTCCTACAATGAGCAGTTCTTC,CAISEEQSSYNEQFF
NA,TRBJ1-2,NA,TRBV28,TGTGCCAGCAGTTTTCCGACAGACGACTATGGCTACACCTTC,CASSFPTDDYGYTF
medium-sized,TRBJ2-2,NA,TRBV19,TGTGCCAGTAGTATGGGACCTGGCGCCGGGGAGCTGTTTTTT,CASSMGPGAGELFF
NA,TRBJ2-7,TRBD1,TRBV29-1,TGCAGCGTCCGCGGGACAGGGGTTTCCTACGAGCAGTACTTC,CSVRGTGVSYEQYF